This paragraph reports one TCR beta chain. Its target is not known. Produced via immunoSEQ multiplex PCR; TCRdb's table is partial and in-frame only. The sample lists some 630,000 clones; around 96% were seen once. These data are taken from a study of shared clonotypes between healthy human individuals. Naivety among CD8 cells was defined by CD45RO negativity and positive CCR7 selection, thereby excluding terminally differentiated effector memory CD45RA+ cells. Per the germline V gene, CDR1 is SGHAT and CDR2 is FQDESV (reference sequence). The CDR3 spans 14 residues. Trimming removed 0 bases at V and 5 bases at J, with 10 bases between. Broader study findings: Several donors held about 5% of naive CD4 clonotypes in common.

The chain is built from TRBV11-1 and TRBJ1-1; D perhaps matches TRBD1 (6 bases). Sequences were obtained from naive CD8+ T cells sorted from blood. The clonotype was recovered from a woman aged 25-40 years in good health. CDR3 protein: CASSLAGQPTEAFF. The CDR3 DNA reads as TGTGCCAGCAGCTTAGCTGGACAGCCAACTGAAGCTTTCTTT.